A selection of T cell receptor beta chains follows, all from one sample in a study of early T cells in non-severe SARS-CoV-2 infection. TCRdb processed the 5' RACE reads anew with MiXCR; each CDR3 protein has one entry. The sample contains around 37,000 distinct CDR3 sequences, over 9% of which appear only once. The source material was whole blood. The source is an adult who was a healthcare worker with PCR-confirmed SARS-CoV-2 infection or an uninfected control (not recorded which). CDR3s include the opening cysteine and the closing phenylalanine or tryptophan. The order of the fields is J gene, V gene, D gene, clone size, CDR3 DNA, CDR3 protein. The D gene is left open where the match is weak. Some rows have no size entry. The others give once, few or many, or a class for an expanded clone.

TRBJ2-1 | TRBV6-6 | TRBD1 | many | TGTGCCAGCAGTTACCCGGGACAGGGCAGCAATGAGCAGTTCTTC | CASSYPGQGSNEQFF
TRBJ2-1 | TRBV20-1 | TRBD2 | many | TGCAGTGCTGGAAGCGGGGGGGCCAGGAATGAGCAGTTCTTC | CSAGSGGARNEQFF
TRBJ2-1 | TRBV7-6 | . | many | TGTGCCAGCAGCCCGGGCCCCTACAATGAGCAGTTCTTC | CASSPGPYNEQFF
TRBJ2-1 | TRBV6-2/TRBV6-3 | TRBD2 | many | TGTGCCAGCAGTTACCTGGGGGGGGCCTACAATGAGCAGTTCTTC | CASSYLGGAYNEQFF
TRBJ2-5 | TRBV20-1 | TRBD2 | . | TGCAGTGCCGGGGGGGGCAGAGAGACCCAGTACTTC | CSAGGGRETQYF
TRBJ2-7 | TRBV18 | TRBD1 | . | TGTGCCAGCTCACGGGGGACAGACCCCTACGAGCAGTACTTC | CASSRGTDPYEQYF
TRBJ2-6 | TRBV7-6 | . | medium-sized | TGTGCCAGCAGCCAGAACTCTGGGGCCAACGTCCTGACTTTC | CASSQNSGANVLTF
TRBJ2-4 | TRBV12-3/TRBV12-4 | TRBD1 | many | TGTGCCAGCAGTGAGGGACAGGCACTAGCCAAAAACATTCAGTACTTC | CASSEGQALAKNIQYF
TRBJ2-7 | TRBV6-1 | . | many | TGTGCCAGCAGTGACTCGACCTCCGAGCAGTACTTC | CASSDSTSEQYF
TRBJ1-1 | TRBV5-1 | . | many | TGCGCCAGCAGCTCCGGACAACCTGGGGCTTTCTTT | CASSSGQPGAFF
TRBJ2-7 | TRBV10-1 | . | many | TGCGCCAGCAGTGAGGGTGAGGGACCCTACGAGCAGTACTTC | CASSEGEGPYEQYF
TRBJ2-3 | TRBV19 | TRBD1 | many | TGTGCCAGTAGAGATGGACAGGGGAACGCAGATACGCAGTATTTT | CASRDGQGNADTQYF
TRBJ1-2 | TRBV3-1 | TRBD1 | many | TGTGCCAGCAGCCACTACGAGACAGGGGGTAAGGGCTACACCTTC | CASSHYETGGKGYTF
TRBJ1-1 | TRBV20-1 | . | many | TGCAGTGCCATTCCGGGTTTCTCTGAAGCTTTCTTT | CSAIPGFSEAFF
TRBJ2-3 | TRBV20-1 | . | . | TGCAGTGCTAGAGGTCCGGGTCTTTCGAGGGATACGCAGTATTTT | CSARGPGLSRDTQYF
TRBJ2-1 | TRBV10-2 | TRBD2 | many | TGCGCCAGTGAAGATCGGGGTGGACTAGTGACGGCTGAGCAGTTCTTC | CASEDRGGLVTAEQFF
TRBJ1-2 | TRBV7-2 | TRBD1 | many | TGTGCCAGCAGCTCCGGGACAGGGGGACGTGGCTACACCTTC | CASSSGTGGRGYTF
TRBJ1-5 | TRBV7-6 | TRBD1 | few | TGTGCCAGCAGCTTAGAACAGGGGGCCGCGGATCAGCCCCAGCATTTT | CASSLEQGAADQPQHF
TRBJ1-1 | TRBV4-3 | . | many | TGCGCCAGCAGCCTCAATCAACGGGGTATGACTGAAGCTTTCTTT | CASSLNQRGMTEAFF
TRBJ2-5 | TRBV24-1 | TRBD1 | many | TGTGCCACCAGTCCGGACAGGCAAGAGACCCAGTACTTC | CATSPDRQETQYF
TRBJ2-3 | TRBV9 | TRBD2 | many | TGTGCCAGCAGCGTAGACCCGACTAGCGGGGTTGGAGGCACAGATACGCAGTATTTT | CASSVDPTSGVGGTDTQYF
TRBJ2-7 | TRBV2 | TRBD1 | many | TGTGCCAGCAAAGGACAGGGTGGTTCGTACGAGCAGTACTTC | CASKGQGGSYEQYF
TRBJ2-2 | TRBV24-1 | . | . | TGTGCCACCAGTGTGGGGGGGGCACGTCTTTCCGGGGAGCTGTTTTTT | CATSVGGARLSGELFF
TRBJ2-5 | TRBV7-2 | . | few | TGTGCCAGCAGGACATACCAAGAGACCCAGTACTTC | CASRTYQETQYF
TRBJ2-7 | TRBV6-1 | TRBD1 | many | TGTGCCAGCAGGCGGACAGGGGGCAACTCCTACGAGCAGTACTTC | CASRRTGGNSYEQYF
TRBJ2-3 | TRBV20-1 | . | many | TGCAGTGCAAAACCCCAGGGTCCGGCAGATACGCAGTATTTT | CSAKPQGPADTQYF
TRBJ2-5 | TRBV3-1 | . | many | TGTGCCAGCAGCCAAGTCGGAACAGACCACCAAGAGACCCAGTACTTC | CASSQVGTDHQETQYF
TRBJ2-5 | TRBV5-1 | . | many | TGCGCCAGCAGCTTGGGCATAGAGACCCAGTACTTC | CASSLGIETQYF
TRBJ2-1 | TRBV29-1 | . | . | TGCAGCGTTGGGGCCGCCATCCACAATGAGCAGTTCTTC | CSVGAAIHNEQFF
TRBJ2-3 | TRBV7-9 | . | many | TGTGCCAGCAGCTTAGGGTACGGTACGCAGTATTTT | CASSLGYGTQYF
TRBJ1-1 | TRBV10-1 | . | few | TGCGCCAGCAGTGCCCCGGGCCCCGGGACTGAAGCTTTCTTT | CASSAPGPGTEAFF
TRBJ2-5 | TRBV29-1 | . | . | TGCAGCGTTGAGGACCAGCGGATCCAAGAGACCCAGTACTTC | CSVEDQRIQETQYF
TRBJ2-5 | TRBV5-1 | TRBD2 | few | TGCGCCAGCAGCCCAAGCGGGACTAGCGGGGGTCGGGAGACCCAGTACTTC | CASSPSGTSGGRETQYF
TRBJ2-2 | TRBV7-3 | . | . | TGTGCCAGCAGCCAAGGCCTAGCAGCCGGGGAGCTGTTTTTT | CASSQGLAAGELFF
TRBJ1-1 | TRBV19 | . | many | TGTGCCAGTACCAACATGAACACTGAAGCTTTCTTT | CASTNMNTEAFF
TRBJ1-1 | TRBV12-3/TRBV12-4 | . | many | TGTGCCAGCAGTTTACCCGCCCGAGGCGCTGAAGCTTTCTTT | CASSLPARGAEAFF
TRBJ2-1 | TRBV7-9 | . | many | TGTGCCAGCAGCCCCAGAACAGGGAGAACGTCCTACAATGAGCAGTTCTTC | CASSPRTGRTSYNEQFF
TRBJ2-7 | TRBV11-2 | . | many | TGTGCCAGCAGCCTCCAGTCGGCAGCCGGCGCCTACGAGCAGTACTTC | CASSLQSAAGAYEQYF
TRBJ2-7 | TRBV29-1 | TRBD1 | many | TGCAGCGTTGGGCGGCCGGGACAGGGGGCCTACGAGCAGTACTTC | CSVGRPGQGAYEQYF
TRBJ1-2 | TRBV7-3 | . | many | TGTGCCAGCAGCCGAGATTCTGTCACGCCTTCATACACCTTC | CASSRDSVTPSYTF
TRBJ2-5 | TRBV7-2 | TRBD2 | many | TGTGCCAGCAGCCAGGGACTAGCGGGGGGTCAGACCCAGTACTTC | CASSQGLAGGQTQYF
TRBJ1-1 | TRBV5-6 | . | many | TGTGCCAGCAGCTTGGCGGGCTCTAACACTGAAGCTTTCTTT | CASSLAGSNTEAFF
TRBJ2-5 | TRBV29-1 | . | many | TGCAGCGTTGATCCACAGGGCTACCAAGAGACCCAGTACTTC | CSVDPQGYQETQYF
TRBJ1-1 | TRBV7-2 | . | few | TGTGCCAGCAGTTTATCCAGGGTCCTGAACACTGAAGCTTTCTTT | CASSLSRVLNTEAFF
TRBJ2-3 | TRBV19 | . | few | TGTGCCAGTAGTATCCTCGACGGAAACACAGATACGCAGTATTTT | CASSILDGNTDTQYF
TRBJ2-2 | TRBV12-3/TRBV12-4 | . | . | TGTGCCAGCCGGCGGCGCGAATTAACCGGGGAGCTGTTTTTT | CASRRRELTGELFF
TRBJ2-2 | TRBV20-1 | TRBD1 | many | TGCAGTGCATTGGGACAGTCGAACACCGGGGAGCTGTTTTTT | CSALGQSNTGELFF
TRBJ2-3 | TRBV4-3 | . | many | TGCGCCAGCAGCCTCCGGGCCATAGATACGCAGTATTTT | CASSLRAIDTQYF
TRBJ2-1 | TRBV10-3 | . | many | TGTGCCTGCAAAGGGTCGGGGTATGAGCAGTTCTTC | CACKGSGYEQFF
TRBJ1-1 | TRBV2 | . | . | TGTGCCAGTCGGTGGGCGAACACTGAAGCTTTCTTT | CASRWANTEAFF
TRBJ1-1 | TRBV29-1 | . | many | TGCAGCACTATCGGGGTGTCGGACACTGAAGCTTTCTTT | CSTIGVSDTEAFF
TRBJ2-7 | TRBV5-1 | . | many | TGCGCCAGCAGCCCTGAGGACAGTCAGAGCTCCTACGAGCAGTACTTC | CASSPEDSQSSYEQYF
TRBJ1-2 | TRBV11-2 | . | . | TGTGCCAGCAGCCCCTCCGGGAGATCACCCTATGGCTACACCTTC | CASSPSGRSPYGYTF
TRBJ1-1 | TRBV7-6 | . | . | TGTGCCAGCAGCTCCGGGGTTCCGAACACTGAAGCTTTCTTT | CASSSGVPNTEAFF